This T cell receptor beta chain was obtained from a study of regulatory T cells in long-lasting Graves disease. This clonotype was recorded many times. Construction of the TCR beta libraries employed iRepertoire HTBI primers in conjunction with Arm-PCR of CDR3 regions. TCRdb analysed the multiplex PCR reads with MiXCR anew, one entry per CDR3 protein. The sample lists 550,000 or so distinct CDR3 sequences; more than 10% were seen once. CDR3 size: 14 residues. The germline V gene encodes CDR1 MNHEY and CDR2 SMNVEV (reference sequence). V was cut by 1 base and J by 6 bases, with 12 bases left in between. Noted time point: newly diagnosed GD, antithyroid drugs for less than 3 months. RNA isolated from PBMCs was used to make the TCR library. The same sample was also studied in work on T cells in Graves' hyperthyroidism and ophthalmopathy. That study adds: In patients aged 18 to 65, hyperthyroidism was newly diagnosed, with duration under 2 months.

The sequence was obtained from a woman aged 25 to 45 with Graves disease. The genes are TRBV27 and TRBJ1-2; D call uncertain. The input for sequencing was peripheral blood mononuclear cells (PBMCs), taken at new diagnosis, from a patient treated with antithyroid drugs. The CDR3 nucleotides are TGTGCCAGCAGTTTATATCCAGGTCGGGATGGCTACACCTTC. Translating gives CASSLYPGRDGYTF.